Listed here are 20 T cell receptor beta chains from one sample, sequenced in a study of Ad26.COV2.S vaccination and SARS-CoV-2 variants. Sequenced by immunoSEQ multiplex PCR; TCRdb stores in-frame clones only, minus some. Seen here are roughly 350,000 clones, 86% observed once, and the top ten hold about 10%. The sample's treatment: roughly 20 received Ad26.COV2.S at low or high dose, single or two shots; 5 received placebo; per-sample allocation not given. Each sample was drawn 63 days after the first injection (of vaccine or placebo). The starting material was peripheral blood, obtained in a trial of Ad26.COV2.S vaccine versus placebo. The receptors derive from a person between 18 and 65 years old who received the Ad26.COV2.S COVID-19 vaccine or a placebo.

As DNA, the CDR3 is TGCGCCAGCAGCCACCTAAAGGGACTAGCGGGGACAGATACGCAGTATTTT. This codes for CASSHLKGLAGTDTQYF. This rearrangement joins TRBV4-1 to TRBJ2-3; 13 nucleotides line up with TRBD2. Germline V gives CDR1 MGHRA, CDR2 YSYEKL. V was clipped by 3 bases and J by 3 bases; unmatched bases: 6. CDR3 length: 17 residues.

This clone was counted a few times. The V gene is TRBV5-6, the J gene TRBJ2-2; D could derive from TRBD1 or TRBD2 (7 bases each). Per germline, CDR1 SGHDT and CDR2 YYEEEE. Trimming removed 5 bases at V and 1 base at J, with 18 bases between. The CDR3 has 17 amino acids. This CDR3 reads CASRWEGAPMNTGELFF. The CDR3 region has the DNA TGTGCCAGCAGGTGGGAGGGGGCCCCTATGAACACCGGGGAGCTGTTTTTT.

V and J are TRBV28 and TRBJ1-2, with 10 bases lining up with TRBD1. This CDR3 comprises 13 residues. Germline V CDR1 and CDR2: MDHEN, SYDVKM. J gave up 4 bases and V 10 bases, and 6 bases lay outside the gene matches. CDR3 nucleotide sequence: TGTGCCACTCCGGGACAGGGGTCCTATGGCTACACCTTC. This codes for CATPGQGSYGYTF.

This rearrangement joins TRBV5-5 to TRBJ1-6; 9 bases are a match to TRBD1. The V gene's germline CDR1 is SGHKS and CDR2 YYEKEE (reference sequence). The CDR3 covers 16 residues. Trimming removed 4 bases from V and 4 bases from J; junction bases left unmatched: 6. The CDR3 DNA is TGTGCCAGCAGCGAAGGGACAGGGTCTTATAATTCACCCCTCCACTTT. This encodes CASSEGTGSYNSPLHF.

The V call is TRBV7-2, the J call TRBJ2-7; the D gene is possibly TRBD1 (6 bases). From germline, CDR1 is SGHTA and CDR2 FQGNSA. Trimming stripped 5 bases from V and 2 bases from J, with 13 bases between. This CDR3 has 14 residues. CDR3 sequence (DNA): TGTGCCAGCAGCCCAGGCCCAGGGGCCTACGAGCAGTACTTC. Protein: CASSPGPGAYEQYF.

The chain couples TRBV19 to TRBJ1-1; weak D call: TRBD1 (5 bases). The CDR3 runs to 14 residues. Trimming stripped 6 bases from V and 3 bases from J, with 14 bases between. CDR1 and CDR2 (germline): LNHDA, SQIVND (reference sequence). CDR3 nucleotide sequence: TGTGCCAGTAGCCTCCCCAGGGAGCACACTGAAGCTTTCTTT. This sequence encodes CASSLPREHTEAFF.

The chain is built from TRBV27 and TRBJ2-3; 7 bases map to TRBD1. V shed 5 bases and J 2 bases; nucleotides not matched to a gene: 7. Germline loops: CDR1 MNHEY, CDR2 SMNVEV (reference sequence). This CDR3 contains 15 residues. The CDR3 DNA is TGTGCCAGCAGTCCGCGACAGGGCCACACAGATACGCAGTATTTT. Translation: CASSPRQGHTDTQYF.

The chain has TRBV18 and TRBJ1-1, with unresolved D. Germline CDR1 reads KGHSH; CDR2 reads LQKENI. The ends were cut back, 3 bases at V and 0 bases at J, with 8 bases in the middle. The CDR3 extends over 14 amino acids. CDR3 in amino acids: CASSPSGMNTEAFF. In DNA form, the CDR3 reads TGTGCCAGCTCACCGAGCGGGATGAACACTGAAGCTTTCTTT.

The chain recombines TRBV7-9 with TRBJ1-1; the D gene is possibly TRBD1 (5 bases). The CDR3 contains 16 residues. The germline CDR1 and CDR2 sequences are SEHNR and FQNEAQ (reference sequence). V shed 4 bases and J shed 1 base, with 16 bases lying between them. The CDR3 spells CASSSTGGFGNTEAFF. The CDR3 DNA follows: TGTGCCAGCAGCTCCACCGGGGGGTTCGGGAACACTGAAGCTTTCTTT.

This chain connects TRBV28 to TRBJ2-7; 7 bases map to TRBD2. The V gene end was trimmed by 8 bases and the J gene end by 0 bases; junction bases not matched to a gene: 7. The CDR3 totals 14 residues. Germline CDR1 reads MDHEN; CDR2 reads SYDVKM. CDR3 DNA sequence: TGTGCCAGCGGACGGCTAGCGGACTCCTACGAGCAGTACTTC. This sequence encodes CASGRLADSYEQYF. Together with reference TRBV28 and TRBJ2-7, the CDR3 gives the full variable domain: DVKVTQSSRYLVKRTGEKVFLECVQDMDHENMFWYRQDPGLGLRLIYFSYDVKMKEKGDIPEGYSVSREKKERFSLILESASTNQTSMYLCASGRLADSYEQYFGPGTRLTVT.

The chain combines TRBV7-2 with TRBJ2-5; D remains unclear. The CDR3 extends over 13 amino acids. V lost 3 bases, J lost 4 bases, and 9 bases lay in between. Germline V gene data show CDR1 as SGHTA and CDR2 as FQGNSA. This chain's CDR3 is CASSFELRETQYF. DNA of the CDR3: TGTGCCAGCAGCTTCGAGCTAAGAGAGACCCAGTACTTC.

The V and J genes are TRBV28 and TRBJ2-7; TRBD2 aligns across 7 bases. The germline V gene has CDR1 MDHEN and CDR2 SYDVKM. V lost 6 bases and J lost 2; bases outside the gene matches: 13. This CDR3 has 16 residues. The CDR3 region is CASSPPEAGPTYEQYF. CDR3 sequence (DNA): TGTGCCAGCAGCCCGCCGGAAGCGGGACCTACCTACGAGCAGTACTTC. Full variable domain (remainder filled in from reference TRBV28 and TRBJ2-7): DVKVTQSSRYLVKRTGEKVFLECVQDMDHENMFWYRQDPGLGLRLIYFSYDVKMKEKGDIPEGYSVSREKKERFSLILESASTNQTSMYLCASSPPEAGPTYEQYFGPGTRLTVT.

The chain is built from TRBV7-2 and TRBJ1-4, with D perhaps matching TRBD1 (5 bases). Trimming stripped 1 base from V and 6 bases from J, with 12 bases between. CDR1 and CDR2 from the germline V gene are SGHTA and FQGNSA. This CDR3 has 15 residues. The CDR3 nucleotides are TGTGCCAGCAGCTTAGGGGCAGGGATGGATGAAAAACTGTTTTTT. Residues: CASSLGAGMDEKLFF.

The rearrangement uses TRBV6-5 and TRBJ1-4; D call uncertain. Trimming removed 7 bases at V and 8 bases at J, with 14 bases between. The CDR3 runs to 13 residues. The germline CDR1 and CDR2 sequences are MNHEY and SVGAGI. DNA of the CDR3: TGTGCCAGCACCACTACGGCGGGGGAAAAACTGTTTTTT. As protein: CASTTTAGEKLFF.

The rearrangement uses TRBV7-9 and TRBJ1-1, with a tentative D call TRBD1 (5 bases). Trimming cost V 7 bases and J 6 bases, with 24 bases left between them. The germline gives CDR1 SEHNR, CDR2 FQNEAQ (reference sequence). This CDR3 spans 16 amino acids. CDR3 nucleotides: TGTGCCAGCAAGAGCATGATAGGGGCCGGGAGCGCTGAAGCTTTCTTT. Translation gives CASKSMIGAGSAEAFF.

This clone has only one observation. The rearrangement uses TRBV6-5 and TRBJ1-2; 7 positions agree with TRBD1. Germline V gene data show CDR1 as MNHEY and CDR2 as SVGAGI. The CDR3 totals 14 residues. V shed 6 bases, J shed 6 bases, and the junction held 10 bases outside the gene matches. The CDR3 spells CASRVQGSRDGYTF. The DNA of the CDR3 is TGTGCCAGCAGAGTACAGGGGAGCCGTGATGGCTACACCTTC.

The CDR3 DNA follows: TGTGCCAGCAGTTTGAACAGGGGGGAAGCTTTCTTT. Encoded protein: CASSLNRGEAFF. This chain connects TRBV12-3 or TRBV12-4 to TRBJ1-1; 8 bases are shared with TRBD1. The CDR3 length is 12 residues. With 3 bases clipped from V and 8 bases from J, the junction kept 2 bases outside the gene matches.

This chain uses TRBV6-5 with TRBJ1-6; 9 bases align to TRBD1. Germline V lookup: CDR1 MNHEY, CDR2 SVGAGI. V shed 6 bases and J 7 bases; nucleotides not matched to a gene: 7. The CDR3 runs 15 residues. The CDR3 DNA sequence: TGTGCCAGCAGAGCTGGGGACAGGGAGAATTCACCCCTCCACTTT. Its translation is CASRAGDRENSPLHF.

The genes are TRBV3-1 (or the pseudogene TRBV3-2) and TRBJ2-7, with 9 bases identical to TRBD2. Trimming cost V 4 bases and J 0 bases; bases outside gene matches: 7. Per the germline V gene, CDR1 is LGHDT and CDR2 is YNNKEL (reference sequence). The CDR3 loop spans 16 amino acids. CDR3 amino acids: CASSPTQAGGSYEQYF. The CDR3 DNA reads TGTGCCAGCAGCCCGACTCAAGCGGGGGGCTCCTACGAGCAGTACTTC.

The V and J genes are TRBV29-1 and TRBJ2-1; D is unresolved. The CDR3 spans 16 residues. V lost 3 bases and J 0 bases, leaving 15 bases between the germline ends. Germline CDR1 is SQVTM and CDR2 is ANQGSEA. CDR3 nucleotide sequence: TGCAGCGTTGAGGCTTTCGGCAGGAGCTCCTACAATGAGCAGTTCTTC. Encoded protein: CSVEAFGRSSYNEQFF.